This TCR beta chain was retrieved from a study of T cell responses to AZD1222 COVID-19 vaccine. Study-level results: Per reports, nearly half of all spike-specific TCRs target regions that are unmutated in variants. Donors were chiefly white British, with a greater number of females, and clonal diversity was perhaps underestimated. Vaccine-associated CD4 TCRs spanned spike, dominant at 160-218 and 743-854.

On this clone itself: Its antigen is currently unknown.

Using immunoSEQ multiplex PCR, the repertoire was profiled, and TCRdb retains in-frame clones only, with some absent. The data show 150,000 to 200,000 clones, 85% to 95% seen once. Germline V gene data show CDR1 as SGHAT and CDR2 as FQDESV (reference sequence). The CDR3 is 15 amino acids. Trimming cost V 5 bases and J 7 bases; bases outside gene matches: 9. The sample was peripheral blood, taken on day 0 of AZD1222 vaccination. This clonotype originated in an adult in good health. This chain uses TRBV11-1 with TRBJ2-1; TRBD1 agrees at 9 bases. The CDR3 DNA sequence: TGTGCCAGCAGCCAAAAACCGGGACAGGGTAATGAGCAGTTCTTC. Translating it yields CASSQKPGQGNEQFF.